A selection of T cell receptor beta chains follows, all from one sample in a study of CD8+CD57+ T cells in acquired aplastic anemia. TCRdb analysed the reads with MiXCR anew, one entry per CDR3 protein. The data contain fewer than 85,000 distinct CDR3 sequences, 70% of them singletons. The sample consisted of sorted CD4+, CD8+, or CD8+CD57+ T cells (not recorded which) from PBMCs. The receptors shown here come from a human donor with aplastic anemia. Both conserved end residues are part of each CDR3. A D gene is named only where the DNA matches it firmly. Expanded clones are given a class, and other clones once, few, many or no size at all.

J gene: TRBJ2-1; clone size: few; D gene: .; V gene: TRBV24-1; CDR3 length: 14; CDR3 DNA: TGTGCCACCGCCAGCGGCAGGGGTGCGAGTGAGCAGTTCTTC; CDR3 protein: CATASGRGASEQFF
J gene: TRBJ2-5; clone size: .; D gene: .; V gene: TRBV7-3; CDR3 length: 15; CDR3 DNA: TGTGCCAGCAGCTTAAACACGGGAGTGGGAGAGACCCAGTACTTC; CDR3 protein: CASSLNTGVGETQYF
J gene: TRBJ1-2; clone size: .; D gene: TRBD1; V gene: TRBV4-1; CDR3 length: 15; CDR3 DNA: TGCGCCAGCAGCCAAGGCTGGACAGGTTCCTATGGCTACACCTTC; CDR3 protein: CASSQGWTGSYGYTF
J gene: TRBJ1-3; clone size: .; D gene: .; V gene: TRBV19; CDR3 length: 12; CDR3 DNA: TGTGCCAGTACAGGCTCTGGAAACACCATATATTTT; CDR3 protein: CASTGSGNTIYF
J gene: TRBJ2-2; clone size: .; D gene: TRBD1; V gene: TRBV15; CDR3 length: 18; CDR3 DNA: TGTGCCACCAGCAGAGTCGCGACAGGGCCCTACACCACCGGGGAGCTGTTTTTT; CDR3 protein: CATSRVATGPYTTGELFF
J gene: TRBJ2-3; clone size: .; D gene: TRBD2; V gene: TRBV4-1; CDR3 length: 15; CDR3 DNA: TGTGCCAGCAGCCGGGGACTAGCGGGAGGAGATACGCAGTATTTT; CDR3 protein: CASSRGLAGGDTQYF
J gene: TRBJ2-5; clone size: .; D gene: .; V gene: TRBV9; CDR3 length: 15; CDR3 DNA: .; CDR3 protein: CASSVAWGAQETQHF
J gene: TRBJ2-3; clone size: .; D gene: TRBD2; V gene: TRBV5-1; CDR3 length: 16; CDR3 DNA: TGCGCCAGCAGCCCCGCCGGGACTACGAATTTAGATACGCAGTATTTT; CDR3 protein: CASSPAGTTNLDTQYF
J gene: TRBJ2-5; clone size: .; D gene: .; V gene: TRBV20-1; CDR3 length: 13; CDR3 DNA: TGCAGTGCTAGAGAGGGGGGCACGGAGACCCAGTACTTC; CDR3 protein: CSAREGGTETQYF
J gene: TRBJ2-7; clone size: many; D gene: .; V gene: TRBV7-7; CDR3 length: 15; CDR3 DNA: TGTGCTAGCAGCTTAGGGGCAGGGGTTGTGTACGAGCAGTACTTC; CDR3 protein: CASSLGAGVVYEQYF
J gene: TRBJ1-1; clone size: .; D gene: .; V gene: TRBV7-9; CDR3 length: 12; CDR3 DNA: TGTGCCAGCACCTGGATGAACACTGAAGCTTTCTTT; CDR3 protein: CASTWMNTEAFF
J gene: TRBJ1-1; clone size: .; D gene: TRBD1; V gene: TRBV19; CDR3 length: 14; CDR3 DNA: TGTGCCAGTAGACTTGACAGGGAGGTCACTGAAGCTTTCTTT; CDR3 protein: CASRLDREVTEAFF
J gene: TRBJ1-1; clone size: once; D gene: .; V gene: TRBV7-9; CDR3 length: 12; CDR3 DNA: TGTGCCAGCAGCTCTCGGGACACTGAAGCTTTCTTT; CDR3 protein: CASSSRDTEAFF
J gene: TRBJ2-1; clone size: many; D gene: TRBD2; V gene: TRBV20-1; CDR3 length: 12; CDR3 DNA: TGCAGTACAGCGGGAAGCATCAATGAGCAGTTCTTC; CDR3 protein: CSTAGSINEQFF
J gene: TRBJ2-7; clone size: few; D gene: .; V gene: TRBV2; CDR3 length: 13; CDR3 DNA: TGTGCCAGCAGCCCCTCTATGACCTCCTTGCAGTACTTC; CDR3 protein: CASSPSMTSLQYF
J gene: TRBJ1-5; clone size: few; D gene: .; V gene: TRBV20-1; CDR3 length: 12; CDR3 DNA: TGCAGTGCTGGGGGAGGAGATCAGCCCCAGCATTTT; CDR3 protein: CSAGGGDQPQHF
J gene: TRBJ2-5; clone size: .; D gene: TRBD2; V gene: TRBV29-1; CDR3 length: 16; CDR3 DNA: TGCAGCGTTGAAGAGGGGACTAGCGGGGGTGGAGAGACCCAGTACTTC; CDR3 protein: CSVEEGTSGGGETQYF
J gene: TRBJ2-5; clone size: few; D gene: TRBD2; V gene: TRBV25-1; CDR3 length: 14; CDR3 DNA: TGTGCCAGCAGTAAGGGACTAGCAGTGGAGACCCAGTACTTC; CDR3 protein: CASSKGLAVETQYF
J gene: TRBJ2-2; clone size: few; D gene: TRBD1; V gene: TRBV11-1; CDR3 length: 18; CDR3 DNA: TGTGCCAGCAGCTTAAATTTTACGGCGACAGGGGGAACCGGGGAGCTGTTTTTT; CDR3 protein: CASSLNFTATGGTGELFF
J gene: TRBJ2-7; clone size: .; D gene: TRBD1; V gene: TRBV18; CDR3 length: 15; CDR3 DNA: TGTGCCAGCTCAGCCTCCGGGACAGGGTCGTACGAGCAGTACTTC; CDR3 protein: CASSASGTGSYEQYF
J gene: TRBJ1-2; clone size: .; D gene: .; V gene: TRBV4-3; CDR3 length: 13; CDR3 DNA: TGCGCCAGCAGCCAAGGTTCAGGGTGGGGCTACACCTTC; CDR3 protein: CASSQGSGWGYTF
J gene: TRBJ2-2; clone size: .; D gene: .; V gene: TRBV7-9; CDR3 length: 14; CDR3 DNA: TGTGCCAGCAGCTTAGACAGGCGGACCGGGGAGCTGTTTTTT; CDR3 protein: CASSLDRRTGELFF
J gene: TRBJ1-1; clone size: .; D gene: TRBD1; V gene: TRBV20-1; CDR3 length: 15; CDR3 DNA: TGCAGTGCCATCCATCCGGGACAGCTCAACACTGAAGCTTTCTTT; CDR3 protein: CSAIHPGQLNTEAFF
J gene: TRBJ2-1; clone size: .; D gene: TRBD1; V gene: TRBV11-1; CDR3 length: 15; CDR3 DNA: TGTGCCAGCATTAGGGACAGGGTGGGATACAATGAGCAGTTCTTC; CDR3 protein: CASIRDRVGYNEQFF
J gene: TRBJ2-3; clone size: .; D gene: .; V gene: TRBV7-3; CDR3 length: 12; CDR3 DNA: TGTGCCAGCAGCTTAGACTTCGGGACGCAGTATTTT; CDR3 protein: CASSLDFGTQYF
J gene: TRBJ2-7; clone size: few; D gene: TRBD1; V gene: TRBV15; CDR3 length: 14; CDR3 DNA: TGTGCCACCATCCGGGACAGGGGTCCCTACGAGCAGTACTTC; CDR3 protein: CATIRDRGPYEQYF
J gene: TRBJ2-5; clone size: .; D gene: TRBD1; V gene: TRBV25-1; CDR3 length: 14; CDR3 DNA: TGTGCCAGCAGAGACAGGGACCCACAAGAGACCCAGTACTTC; CDR3 protein: CASRDRDPQETQYF
J gene: TRBJ2-6; clone size: medium-sized; D gene: TRBD1; V gene: TRBV2; CDR3 length: 17; CDR3 DNA: TGTGCCAGCAGGCTCGGGACAGTCTTTCCTGGGGCCAACGTCCTGACTTTC; CDR3 protein: CASRLGTVFPGANVLTF
J gene: TRBJ2-3; clone size: .; D gene: .; V gene: TRBV14; CDR3 length: 14; CDR3 DNA: TGTGCCAGCAGCCAAGGGTTTAGCACAGATACGCAGTATTTT; CDR3 protein: CASSQGFSTDTQYF
J gene: TRBJ2-7; clone size: .; D gene: TRBD1; V gene: TRBV7-9; CDR3 length: 15; CDR3 DNA: TGTGCCAGCAGCTTAGGGAACAGGGGATCCTACGAGCAGTACTTC; CDR3 protein: CASSLGNRGSYEQYF
J gene: TRBJ2-7; clone size: .; D gene: TRBD2; V gene: TRBV27; CDR3 length: 15; CDR3 DNA: TGTGCCAGCAGATCGCTAGCGGGGGCGCCATACGAGCAGTACTTC; CDR3 protein: CASRSLAGAPYEQYF
J gene: TRBJ2-3; clone size: .; D gene: .; V gene: TRBV15; CDR3 length: 14; CDR3 DNA: TGTGCCACCAGCAGAGGGGAGTTGCCAGATACGCAGTATTTT; CDR3 protein: CATSRGELPDTQYF
J gene: TRBJ2-5; clone size: .; D gene: TRBD2; V gene: TRBV7-9; CDR3 length: 15; CDR3 DNA: TGTGCCAGCAGCCAAGGTTCGGGAGGCAGAGAGACCCAGTACTTC; CDR3 protein: CASSQGSGGRETQYF
J gene: TRBJ2-6; clone size: .; D gene: TRBD1; V gene: TRBV19; CDR3 length: 16; CDR3 DNA: TGTGCCAGTAGTAGAGGGGGCGGTTTGGGGGCCAACGTCCTGACTTTC; CDR3 protein: CASSRGGGLGANVLTF
J gene: TRBJ2-7; clone size: once; D gene: .; V gene: TRBV19; CDR3 length: 14; CDR3 DNA: TGTGCCAGTAGTATAGGAGTTCTCGCCTACGAGCAGTACTTC; CDR3 protein: CASSIGVLAYEQYF
J gene: TRBJ2-7; clone size: .; D gene: .; V gene: TRBV7-9; CDR3 length: 15; CDR3 DNA: TGTGCCAGCAGCCCGGACCGGGTCCACGGGTACGAGCAGTACTTC; CDR3 protein: CASSPDRVHGYEQYF
J gene: TRBJ1-1; clone size: .; D gene: .; V gene: TRBV15; CDR3 length: 15; CDR3 DNA: TGTGCCACCAGCAGAGCGAACAGGGATCGCACTGAAGCTTTCTTT; CDR3 protein: CATSRANRDRTEAFF
J gene: TRBJ2-7; clone size: .; D gene: .; V gene: TRBV5-1; CDR3 length: 14; CDR3 DNA: TGCGCCAGCAGCTTGGTGGGTCTCGACTCCGAGCAGTACTTC; CDR3 protein: CASSLVGLDSEQYF
J gene: TRBJ2-6; clone size: .; D gene: .; V gene: TRBV13; CDR3 length: 16; CDR3 DNA: TGTGCCAGCAGCAAAGAAAGAGGGACTGGGGCCAACGTCCTGACTTTC; CDR3 protein: CASSKERGTGANVLTF
J gene: TRBJ1-2; clone size: once; D gene: .; V gene: TRBV10-3; CDR3 length: 13; CDR3 DNA: TGTGCCATCAGTGACGGTCATAACTATGGCTACACCTTC; CDR3 protein: CAISDGHNYGYTF
J gene: TRBJ1-1; clone size: few; D gene: .; V gene: TRBV7-2; CDR3 length: 13; CDR3 DNA: TGTGCCAGCAGCTTAGGGGCAGGCACTGAAGCTTTCTTT; CDR3 protein: CASSLGAGTEAFF
J gene: TRBJ2-1; clone size: .; D gene: .; V gene: TRBV24-1; CDR3 length: 15; CDR3 DNA: TGTGCCACCAGTGATTCCGGCATTCCCTTTAATGAGCAGTTCTTC; CDR3 protein: CATSDSGIPFNEQFF
J gene: TRBJ1-5; clone size: medium-sized; D gene: .; V gene: TRBV20-1; CDR3 length: 11; CDR3 DNA: TGCAGTGCTAGAGAGGGGACAACGAAGCATTTT; CDR3 protein: CSAREGTTKHF
J gene: TRBJ2-1; clone size: .; D gene: TRBD2; V gene: TRBV6-1; CDR3 length: 16; CDR3 DNA: TGTGCCAGCAGGGGACTAGCGGGCCCGTCCTACAATGAGCAGTTCTTC; CDR3 protein: CASRGLAGPSYNEQFF
J gene: TRBJ1-1; clone size: few; D gene: .; V gene: TRBV15; CDR3 length: 15; CDR3 DNA: TGTGCCACCAGCAGACCAATGGGAGGGAACACTGAAGCTTTCTTT; CDR3 protein: CATSRPMGGNTEAFF
J gene: TRBJ2-7; clone size: few; D gene: .; V gene: TRBV7-9; CDR3 length: 11; CDR3 DNA: TGTGCCAGCTTGGAGTCCTACGAGCAGTACTTC; CDR3 protein: CASLESYEQYF
J gene: TRBJ2-3; clone size: .; D gene: .; V gene: TRBV7-6; CDR3 length: 14; CDR3 DNA: TGTGCCAGCAGCTCGGAATTCCGAACAGATACGCAGTATTTT; CDR3 protein: CASSSEFRTDTQYF
J gene: TRBJ1-1; clone size: many; D gene: TRBD1; V gene: TRBV4-1; CDR3 length: 15; CDR3 DNA: TGCGCCAGCAGCCAGGGGACAGAGGGGAACACTGAAGCTTTCTTT; CDR3 protein: CASSQGTEGNTEAFF
J gene: TRBJ1-6; clone size: .; D gene: .; V gene: TRBV5-1; CDR3 length: 16; CDR3 DNA: TGCGCCAGCAGTCGACGGACGGAAGGGGGGAATTCACCCCTCCACTTT; CDR3 protein: CASSRRTEGGNSPLHF
J gene: TRBJ2-3; clone size: .; D gene: TRBD2; V gene: TRBV6-4; CDR3 length: 15; CDR3 DNA: TGTGCCAGCAGTGACTCGCGGGGAGGGATAGATACGCAGTATTTT; CDR3 protein: CASSDSRGGIDTQYF
J gene: TRBJ2-7; clone size: .; D gene: .; V gene: TRBV10-3; CDR3 length: 12; CDR3 DNA: TGTGCCATAACTAGTACCCTCTACGAGCAGTACTTC; CDR3 protein: CAITSTLYEQYF
J gene: TRBJ2-1; clone size: .; D gene: TRBD2; V gene: TRBV2; CDR3 length: 15; CDR3 DNA: TGTGCCAGCAGACCACAGCGGGGCTCCTACAATGAGCGGTTCTTC; CDR3 protein: CASRPQRGSYNERFF
J gene: TRBJ1-1; clone size: .; D gene: .; V gene: TRBV7-8; CDR3 length: 12; CDR3 DNA: TGTGCCAGCAGCCCAAGCCGTACTGAAGCTTTCTTT; CDR3 protein: CASSPSRTEAFF
J gene: TRBJ2-7; clone size: .; D gene: TRBD1; V gene: TRBV29-1; CDR3 length: 14; CDR3 DNA: TGCAGCGTTGAAGGTGGGGGACAGGGCTACGAGCAGTACTTC; CDR3 protein: CSVEGGGQGYEQYF